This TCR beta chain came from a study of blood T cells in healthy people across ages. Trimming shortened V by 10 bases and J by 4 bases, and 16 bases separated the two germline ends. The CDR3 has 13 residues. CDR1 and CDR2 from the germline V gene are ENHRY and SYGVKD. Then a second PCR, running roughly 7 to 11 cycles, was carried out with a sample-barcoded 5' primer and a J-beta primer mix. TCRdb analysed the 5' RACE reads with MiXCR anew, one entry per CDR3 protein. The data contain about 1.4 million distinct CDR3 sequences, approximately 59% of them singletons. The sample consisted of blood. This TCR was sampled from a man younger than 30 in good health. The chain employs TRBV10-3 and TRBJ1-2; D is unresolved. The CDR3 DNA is TGTGCCACCGTCGATAGCCGGGGCTATGGCTACACCTTC. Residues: CATVDSRGYGYTF.